The sequence of this T cell receptor (beta chain) was determined in a study of a mutant IDH1 vaccine in newly diagnosed glioma. Study context: Radiotherapy alone preceded vaccination by 4-6 weeks; alternatively, vaccination started with temozolomide cycles. The therapy given earlier, which was standard therapy, consisted of radiotherapy, temozolomide, or both, and most of the patients received both. Study findings and constraints: The occurrence of vaccine-induced immune responses was seen in around 95% of patients.

As regards this clone: Its antigen is unidentified.

TCRdb's copy holds only in-frame clones and misses some; the assay was immunoSEQ multiplex PCR. The repertoire consists of over 95,000 clones, with around 90% occurring once and the leading ten covering roughly 0.62%. Time point given: week 11, during vaccination. With topical imiquimod, each dose of the vaccine consisted of 300 ug of mutant IDH1 20-mer peptide. V lost 10 bases, J lost 6 bases, and 9 bases stayed unmatched. The CDR3 covers 13 residues. CDR1 and CDR2 (germline): SGHTA, FQGTGA. The receptor was isolated from a woman between 50 and 59 years old with glioma. The rearrangement uses TRBV7-3 and TRBJ2-1, with TRBD2 identical over 7 bases. The sample consisted of PBMCs, taken from a glioma patient whose treatment included an IDH1 peptide vaccine. The CDR3 bases are TGTGCCACCTCGACGACGGGGGGCAATGAGCAGTTCTTC. Its translation: CATSTTGGNEQFF.